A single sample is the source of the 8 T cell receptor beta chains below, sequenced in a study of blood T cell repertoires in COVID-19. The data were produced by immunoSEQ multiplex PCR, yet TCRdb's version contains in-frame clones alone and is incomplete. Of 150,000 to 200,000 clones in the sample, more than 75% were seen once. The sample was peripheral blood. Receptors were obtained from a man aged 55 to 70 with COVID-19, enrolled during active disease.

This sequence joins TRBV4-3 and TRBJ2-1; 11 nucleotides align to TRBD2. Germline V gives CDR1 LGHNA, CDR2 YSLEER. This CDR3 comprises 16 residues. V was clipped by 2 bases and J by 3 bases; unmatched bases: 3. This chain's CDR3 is CASSQLLAGDYNEQFF. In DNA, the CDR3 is TGCGCCAGCAGCCAATTACTAGCGGGAGACTACAATGAGCAGTTCTTC.

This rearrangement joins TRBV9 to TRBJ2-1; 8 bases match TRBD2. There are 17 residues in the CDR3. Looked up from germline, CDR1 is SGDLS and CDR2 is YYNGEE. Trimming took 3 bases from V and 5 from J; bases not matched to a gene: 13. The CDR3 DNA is TGTGCCAGCAGCGCCCGGGACGGACGGGGGGGAGACAATGAGCAGTTCTTC. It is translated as CASSARDGRGGDNEQFF.

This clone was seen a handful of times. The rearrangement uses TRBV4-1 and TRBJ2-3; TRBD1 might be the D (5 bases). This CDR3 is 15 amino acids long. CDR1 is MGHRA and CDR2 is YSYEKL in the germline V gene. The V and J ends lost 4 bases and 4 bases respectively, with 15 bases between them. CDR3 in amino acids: CASSPSGQVADTQYF. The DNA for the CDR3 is TGCGCCAGCAGCCCCTCCGGACAAGTGGCAGATACGCAGTATTTT.

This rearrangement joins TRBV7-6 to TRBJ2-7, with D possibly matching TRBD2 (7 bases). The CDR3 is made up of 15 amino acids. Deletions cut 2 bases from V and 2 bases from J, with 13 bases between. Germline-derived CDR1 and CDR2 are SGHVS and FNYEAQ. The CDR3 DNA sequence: TGTGCCAGCAGCTTAAATCGGGGGGCGACCTACGAGCAGTACTTC. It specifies CASSLNRGATYEQYF.

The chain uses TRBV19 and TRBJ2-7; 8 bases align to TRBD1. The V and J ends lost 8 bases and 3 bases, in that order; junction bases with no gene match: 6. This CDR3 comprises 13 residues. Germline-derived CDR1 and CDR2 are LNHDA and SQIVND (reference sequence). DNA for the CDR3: TGTGCCAGTTCCCGGGACAGGAACTACGAGCAGTACTTC. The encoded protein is CASSRDRNYEQYF. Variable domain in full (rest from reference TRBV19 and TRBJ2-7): DGGITQSPKYLFRKEGQNVTLSCEQNLNHDAMYWYRQDPGQGLRLIYYSQIVNDFQKGDIAEGYSVSREKKESFPLTVTSAQKNPTAFYLCASSRDRNYEQYFGPGTRLTVT.

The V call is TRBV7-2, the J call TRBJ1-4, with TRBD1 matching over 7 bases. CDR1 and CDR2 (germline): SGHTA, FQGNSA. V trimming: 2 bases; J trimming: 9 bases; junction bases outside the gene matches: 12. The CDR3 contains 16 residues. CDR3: CASSLSSGQSSQKLFF. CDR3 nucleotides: TGTGCCAGCAGCTTAAGCTCGGGACAGTCTAGTCAAAAACTGTTTTTT.

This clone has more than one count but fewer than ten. DNA for the CDR3: TGTGCCAGCAGCTCGCGACAGGGGGCGCTTGAGCAGTACTTC. Amino acids: CASSSRQGALEQYF. The chain couples TRBV5-5 to TRBJ2-7; 10 positions match TRBD1. CDR3 length: 14 residues. V dropped 3 bases and J dropped 7; count of bases not matched to a gene: 7. Looked up from germline, CDR1 is SGHKS and CDR2 is YYEKEE (reference sequence). Supplemented by reference TRBV5-5 and TRBJ2-7, the full variable domain reads DAGVTQSPTHLIKTRGQQVTLRCSPISGHKSVSWYQQVLGQGPQFIFQYYEKEERGRGNFPDRFSARQFPNYSSELNVNALLLGDSALYLCASSSRQGALEQYFGPGTRLTVT.

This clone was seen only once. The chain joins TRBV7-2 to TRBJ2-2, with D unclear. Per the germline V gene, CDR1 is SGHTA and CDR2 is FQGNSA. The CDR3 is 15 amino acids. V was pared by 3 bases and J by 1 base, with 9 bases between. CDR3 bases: TGTGCCAGCAGCTTTGGGCCACTGAACACCGGGGAGCTGTTTTTT. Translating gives CASSFGPLNTGELFF. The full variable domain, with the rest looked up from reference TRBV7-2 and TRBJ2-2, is GAGVSQSPSNKVTEKGKDVELRCDPISGHTALYWYRQSLGQGLEFLIYFQGNSAPDKSGLPSDRFSAERTGGSVSTLTIQRTQQEDSAVYLCASSFGPLNTGELFFGEGSRLTVL.